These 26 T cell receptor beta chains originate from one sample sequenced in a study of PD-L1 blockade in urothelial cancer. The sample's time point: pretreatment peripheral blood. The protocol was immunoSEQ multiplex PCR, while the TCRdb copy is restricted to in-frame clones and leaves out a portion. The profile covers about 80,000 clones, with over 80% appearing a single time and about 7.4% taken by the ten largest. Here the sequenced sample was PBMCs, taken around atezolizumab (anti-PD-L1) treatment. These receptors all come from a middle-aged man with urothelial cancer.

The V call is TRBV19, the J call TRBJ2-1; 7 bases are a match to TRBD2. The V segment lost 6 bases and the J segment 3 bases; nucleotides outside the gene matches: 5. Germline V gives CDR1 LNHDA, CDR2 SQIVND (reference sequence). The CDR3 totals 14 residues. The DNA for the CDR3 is TGTGCCAGTAGACGGGAGGCCCTCTACAATGAGCAGTTCTTC. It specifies CASRREALYNEQFF.

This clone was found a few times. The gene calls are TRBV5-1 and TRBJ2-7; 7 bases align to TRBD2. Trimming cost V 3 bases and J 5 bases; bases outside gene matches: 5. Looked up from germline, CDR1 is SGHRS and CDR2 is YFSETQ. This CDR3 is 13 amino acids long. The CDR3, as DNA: TGCGCCAGCAGCTGGGAGGGGAGGAACGAGCAGTACTTC. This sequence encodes CASSWEGRNEQYF.

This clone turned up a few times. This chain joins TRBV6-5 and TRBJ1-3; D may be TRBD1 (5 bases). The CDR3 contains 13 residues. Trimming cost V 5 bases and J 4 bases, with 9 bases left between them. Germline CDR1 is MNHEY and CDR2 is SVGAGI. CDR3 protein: CASSKGSGNTIYF. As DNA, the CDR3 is TGTGCCAGCAGTAAGGGGTCCGGAAACACCATATATTTT.

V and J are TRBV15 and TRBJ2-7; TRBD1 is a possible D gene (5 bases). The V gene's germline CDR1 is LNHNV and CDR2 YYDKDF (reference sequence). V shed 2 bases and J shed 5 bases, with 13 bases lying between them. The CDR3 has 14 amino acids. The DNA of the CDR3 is TGTGCCACCAGCAGACACCAGGACACAGACGAGCAGTACTTC. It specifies CATSRHQDTDEQYF. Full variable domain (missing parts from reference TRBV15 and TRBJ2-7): DAMVIQNPRYQVTQFGKPVTLSCSQTLNHNVMYWYQQKSSQAPKLLFHYYDKDFNNEADTPDNFQSRRPNTSFCFLDIRSPGLGDTAMYLCATSRHQDTDEQYFGPGTRLTVT.

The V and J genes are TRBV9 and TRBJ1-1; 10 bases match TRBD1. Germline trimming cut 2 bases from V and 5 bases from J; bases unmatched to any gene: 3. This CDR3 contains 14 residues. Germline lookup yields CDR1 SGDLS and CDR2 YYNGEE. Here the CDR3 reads CASSVTGGRTEAFF. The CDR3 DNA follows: TGTGCCAGCAGCGTGACAGGGGGCCGGACTGAAGCTTTCTTT.

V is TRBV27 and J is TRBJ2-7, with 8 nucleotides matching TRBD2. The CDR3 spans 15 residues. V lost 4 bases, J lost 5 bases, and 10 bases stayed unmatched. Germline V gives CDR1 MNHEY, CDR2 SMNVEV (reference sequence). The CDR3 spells CASSSPGTSRHEQYF. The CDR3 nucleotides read TGTGCCAGCAGTTCCCCCGGGACTAGTCGCCACGAGCAGTACTTC.

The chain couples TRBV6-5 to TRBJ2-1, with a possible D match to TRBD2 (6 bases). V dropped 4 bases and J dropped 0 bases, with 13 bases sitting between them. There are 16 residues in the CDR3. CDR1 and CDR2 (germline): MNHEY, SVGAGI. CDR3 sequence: CASSLHETSSYNEQFF. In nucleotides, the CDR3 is TGTGCCAGCAGTTTACATGAGACTAGCTCCTACAATGAGCAGTTCTTC.

CDR3 DNA sequence: TGTGCCAGCAGCCCAGAGGGACTTGCCTACGAGCAGTACTTC. As protein: CASSPEGLAYEQYF. The chain has TRBV11-2 and TRBJ2-7; maybe TRBD2 (6 bases). Trimming pared 5 bases from V and 2 bases from J, leaving 13 bases between. The germline CDR1 and CDR2 sequences are SGHAT and FQNNGV. The CDR3 runs to 14 residues.

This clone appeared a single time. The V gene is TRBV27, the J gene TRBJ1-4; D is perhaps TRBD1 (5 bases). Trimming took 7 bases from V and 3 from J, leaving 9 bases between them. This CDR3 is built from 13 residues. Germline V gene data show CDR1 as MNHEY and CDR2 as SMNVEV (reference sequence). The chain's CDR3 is CASKWGPNEKLFF. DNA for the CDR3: TGTGCCAGCAAATGGGGCCCTAATGAAAAACTGTTTTTT. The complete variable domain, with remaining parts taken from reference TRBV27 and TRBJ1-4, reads EAQVTQNPRYLITVTGKKLTVTCSQNMNHEYMSWYRQDPGLGLRQIYYSMNVEVTDKGDVPEGYKVSRKEKRNFPLILESPSPNQTSLYFCASKWGPNEKLFFGSGTQLSVL.

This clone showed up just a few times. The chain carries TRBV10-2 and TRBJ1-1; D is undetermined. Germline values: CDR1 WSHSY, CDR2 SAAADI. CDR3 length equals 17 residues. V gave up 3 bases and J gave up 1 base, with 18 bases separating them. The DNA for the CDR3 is TGCGCCAGCAGTGACCTGAGTGGGCAGCTAGCGAACACTGAAGCTTTCTTT. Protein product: CASSDLSGQLANTEAFF.

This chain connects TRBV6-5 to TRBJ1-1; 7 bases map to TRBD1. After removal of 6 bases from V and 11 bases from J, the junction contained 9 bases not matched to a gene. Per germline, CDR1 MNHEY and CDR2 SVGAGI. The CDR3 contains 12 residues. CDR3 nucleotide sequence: TGTGCCAGCAGGCGCACAGGGGAGGCGGCTTTCTTT. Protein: CASRRTGEAAFF.

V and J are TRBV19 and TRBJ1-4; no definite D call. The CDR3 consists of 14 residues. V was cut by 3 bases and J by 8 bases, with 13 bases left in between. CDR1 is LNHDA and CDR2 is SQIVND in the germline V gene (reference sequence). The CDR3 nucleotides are TGTGCCAGTAGTATTAGGAAGGGAGAGGAAAAACTGTTTTTT. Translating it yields CASSIRKGEEKLFF.

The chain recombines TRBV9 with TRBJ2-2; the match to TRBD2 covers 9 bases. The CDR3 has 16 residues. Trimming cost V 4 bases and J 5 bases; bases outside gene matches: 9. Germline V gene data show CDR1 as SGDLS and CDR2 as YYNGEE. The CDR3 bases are TGTGCCAGCAGCCCAGGAGCGGGAGGACCAACCGGGGAGCTGTTTTTT. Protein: CASSPGAGGPTGELFF.

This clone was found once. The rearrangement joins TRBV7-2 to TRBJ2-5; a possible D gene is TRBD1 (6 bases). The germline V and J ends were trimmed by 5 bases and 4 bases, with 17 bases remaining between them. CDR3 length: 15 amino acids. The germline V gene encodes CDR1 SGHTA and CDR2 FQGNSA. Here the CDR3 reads CASSPQWGPRETQYF. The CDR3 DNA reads TGTGCCAGCAGCCCGCAGTGGGGGCCGCGAGAGACCCAGTACTTC.

The CDR3 here is CASTLNRQGEKETQYF. CDR3 sequence (DNA): TGTGCCAGCACCCTTAACCGACAGGGGGAAAAAGAGACCCAGTACTTC. This chain uses TRBV25-1 with TRBJ2-5, with 9 positions matching TRBD1. The V gene end was trimmed by 7 bases and the J gene end by 3 bases; junction bases not matched to a gene: 12. Germline CDR1 is MGHDK and CDR2 is SYGVNS. This CDR3 comprises 16 residues.

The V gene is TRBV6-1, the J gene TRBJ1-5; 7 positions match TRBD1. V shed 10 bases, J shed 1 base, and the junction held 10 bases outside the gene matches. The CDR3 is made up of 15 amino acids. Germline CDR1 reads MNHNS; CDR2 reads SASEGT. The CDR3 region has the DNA TGTGCCACCTCACTAGACAGGGCAAGCAATCAGCCCCAGCATTTT. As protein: CATSLDRASNQPQHF.

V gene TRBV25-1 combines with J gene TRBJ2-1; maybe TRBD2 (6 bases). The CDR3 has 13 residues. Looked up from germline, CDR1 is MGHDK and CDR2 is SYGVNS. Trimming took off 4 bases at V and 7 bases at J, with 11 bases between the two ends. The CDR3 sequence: CASSVVGGNEQFF. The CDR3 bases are TGTGCCAGCAGTGTTGTGGGGGGTAATGAGCAGTTCTTC.

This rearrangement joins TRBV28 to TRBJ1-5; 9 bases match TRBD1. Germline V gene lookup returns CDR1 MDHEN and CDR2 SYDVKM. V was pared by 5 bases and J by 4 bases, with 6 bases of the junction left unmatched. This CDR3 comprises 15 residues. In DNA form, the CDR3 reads TGTGCCAGCAGTCCTACAGGGACAGGGAATCAGCCCCAGCATTTT. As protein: CASSPTGTGNQPQHF.

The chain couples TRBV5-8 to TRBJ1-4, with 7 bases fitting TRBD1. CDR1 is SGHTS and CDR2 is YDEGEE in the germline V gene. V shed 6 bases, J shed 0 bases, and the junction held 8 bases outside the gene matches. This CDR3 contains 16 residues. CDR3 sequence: CASTPGQISTNEKLFF. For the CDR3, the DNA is TGTGCCAGCACCCCGGGACAGATCTCAACTAATGAAAAACTGTTTTTT.

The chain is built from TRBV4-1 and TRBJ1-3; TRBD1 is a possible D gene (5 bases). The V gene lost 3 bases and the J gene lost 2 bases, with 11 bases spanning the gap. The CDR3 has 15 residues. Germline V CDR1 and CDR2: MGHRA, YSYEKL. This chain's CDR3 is CASSQPTGAGNTIYF. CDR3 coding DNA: TGCGCCAGCAGCCAGCCCACAGGCGCTGGAAACACCATATATTTT.

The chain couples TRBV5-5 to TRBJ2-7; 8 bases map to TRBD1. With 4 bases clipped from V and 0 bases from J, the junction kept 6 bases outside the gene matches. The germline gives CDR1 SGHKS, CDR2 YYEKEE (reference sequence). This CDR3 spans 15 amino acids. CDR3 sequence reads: CASSVGQAVSYEQYF. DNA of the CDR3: TGTGCCAGCAGCGTGGGACAGGCCGTCTCCTACGAGCAGTACTTC. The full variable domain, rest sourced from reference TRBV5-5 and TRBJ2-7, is DAGVTQSPTHLIKTRGQQVTLRCSPISGHKSVSWYQQVLGQGPQFIFQYYEKEERGRGNFPDRFSARQFPNYSSELNVNALLLGDSALYLCASSVGQAVSYEQYFGPGTRLTVT.

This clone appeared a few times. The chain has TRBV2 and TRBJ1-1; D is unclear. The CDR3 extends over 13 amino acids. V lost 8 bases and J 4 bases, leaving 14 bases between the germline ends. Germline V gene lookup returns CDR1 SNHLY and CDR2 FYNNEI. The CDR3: CASCLWRATEAFF. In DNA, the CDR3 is TGTGCCAGCTGTCTGTGGAGGGCCACTGAAGCTTTCTTT.

The CDR3 sequence: CASTTSGVERETQYF. The CDR3 coding sequence is TGTGCCAGCACCACTAGCGGGGTGGAAAGGGAGACCCAGTACTTC. V usage is TRBV7-6 and J usage is TRBJ2-5, with TRBD2 matching 10 bases. V shed 7 bases and J 5 bases; nucleotides not matched to a gene: 10. Germline V gene lookup returns CDR1 SGHVS and CDR2 FNYEAQ. The CDR3 is 15 residues long.

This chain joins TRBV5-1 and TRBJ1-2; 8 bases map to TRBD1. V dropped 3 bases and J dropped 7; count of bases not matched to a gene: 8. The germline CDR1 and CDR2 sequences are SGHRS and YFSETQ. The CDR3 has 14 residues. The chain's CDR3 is CASSSSSGGAGYTF. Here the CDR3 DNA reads TGCGCCAGCAGCTCCTCCTCAGGGGGCGCTGGCTACACCTTC.

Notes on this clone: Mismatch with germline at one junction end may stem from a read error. The CDR3 region is CASSQGLWREEIF. The DNA for the CDR3 is TGCGCCAGCAGCCAAGGGCTGTGGCGGGAGGAAATCTTC. The chain joins TRBV4-3 to TRBJ2-1; TRBD2 agrees at 8 bases. From germline, CDR1 is LGHNA and CDR2 YSLEER. The CDR3 has 13 residues.

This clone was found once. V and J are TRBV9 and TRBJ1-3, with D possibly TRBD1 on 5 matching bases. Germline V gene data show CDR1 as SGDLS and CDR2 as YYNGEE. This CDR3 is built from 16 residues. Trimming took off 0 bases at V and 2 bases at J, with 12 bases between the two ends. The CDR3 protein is CASSVAQGSTGNTIYF. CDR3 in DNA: TGTGCCAGCAGCGTAGCTCAGGGTAGCACTGGAAACACCATATATTTT.